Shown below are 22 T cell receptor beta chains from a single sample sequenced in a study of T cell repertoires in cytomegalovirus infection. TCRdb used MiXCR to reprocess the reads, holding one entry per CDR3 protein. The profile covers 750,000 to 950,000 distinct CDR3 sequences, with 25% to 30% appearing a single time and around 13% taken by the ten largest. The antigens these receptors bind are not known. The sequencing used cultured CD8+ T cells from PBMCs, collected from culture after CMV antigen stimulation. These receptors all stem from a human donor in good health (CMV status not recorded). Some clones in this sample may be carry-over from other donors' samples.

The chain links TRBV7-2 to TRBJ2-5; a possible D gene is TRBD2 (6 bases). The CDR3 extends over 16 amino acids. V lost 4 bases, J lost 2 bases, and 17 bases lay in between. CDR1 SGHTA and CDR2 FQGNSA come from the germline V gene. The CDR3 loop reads CASSSRDSRVQETQYF. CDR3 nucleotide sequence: TGTGCCAGCAGCTCCCGGGACTCCCGTGTACAAGAGACCCAGTACTTC.

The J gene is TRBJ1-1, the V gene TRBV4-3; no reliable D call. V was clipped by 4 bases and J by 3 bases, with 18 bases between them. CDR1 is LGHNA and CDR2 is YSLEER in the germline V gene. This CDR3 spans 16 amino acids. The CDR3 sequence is CASSLRDVGADTEAFF. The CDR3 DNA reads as TGCGCCAGCAGCCTTAGAGATGTAGGCGCGGACACTGAAGCTTTCTTT.

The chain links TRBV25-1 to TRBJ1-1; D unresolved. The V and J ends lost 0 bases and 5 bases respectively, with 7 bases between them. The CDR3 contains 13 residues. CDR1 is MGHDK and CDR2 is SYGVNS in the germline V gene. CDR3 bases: TGTGCCAGCAGTGAATACATAAGTACTGAAGCTTTCTTT. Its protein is CASSEYISTEAFF. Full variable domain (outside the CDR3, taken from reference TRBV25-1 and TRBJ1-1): EADIYQTPRYLVIGTGKKITLECSQTMGHDKMYWYQQDPGMELHLIHYSYGVNSTEKGDLSSESTVSRIRTEHFPLTLESARPSHTSQYLCASSEYISTEAFFGQGTRLTVV.

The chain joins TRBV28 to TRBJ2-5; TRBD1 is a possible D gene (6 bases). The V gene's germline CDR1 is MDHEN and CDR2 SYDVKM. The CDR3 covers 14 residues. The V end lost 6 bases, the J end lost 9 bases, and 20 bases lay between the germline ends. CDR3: CASSPRGSGWAQYF. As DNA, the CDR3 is TGTGCCAGCAGCCCCAGGGGATCCGGGTGGGCCCAGTACTTC. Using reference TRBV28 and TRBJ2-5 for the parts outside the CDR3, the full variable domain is DVKVTQSSRYLVKRTGEKVFLECVQDMDHENMFWYRQDPGLGLRLIYFSYDVKMKEKGDIPEGYSVSREKKERFSLILESASTNQTSMYLCASSPRGSGWAQYFGPGTRLLVL.

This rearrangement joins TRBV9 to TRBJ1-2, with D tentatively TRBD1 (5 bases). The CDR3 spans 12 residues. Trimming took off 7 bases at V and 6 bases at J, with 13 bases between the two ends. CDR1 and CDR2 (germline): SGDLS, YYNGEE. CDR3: CASQQGGDGYTF. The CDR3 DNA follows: TGTGCCAGCCAGCAGGGAGGGGATGGCTACACCTTC.

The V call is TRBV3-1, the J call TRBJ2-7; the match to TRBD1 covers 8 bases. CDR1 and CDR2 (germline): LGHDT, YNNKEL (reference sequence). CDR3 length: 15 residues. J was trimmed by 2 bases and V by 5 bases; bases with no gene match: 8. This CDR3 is CASSEGQETTYEQYF. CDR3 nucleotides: TGTGCCAGCAGCGAGGGACAGGAGACAACCTACGAGCAGTACTTC.

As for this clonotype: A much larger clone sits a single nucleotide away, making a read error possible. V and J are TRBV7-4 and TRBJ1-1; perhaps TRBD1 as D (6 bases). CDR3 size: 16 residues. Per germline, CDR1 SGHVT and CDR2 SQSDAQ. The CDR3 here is CASSTRGGLEGTETFF. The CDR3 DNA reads TGTGCCAGCAGCACTCGAGGGGGTTTAGAGGGCACTGAAACTTTCTTT.

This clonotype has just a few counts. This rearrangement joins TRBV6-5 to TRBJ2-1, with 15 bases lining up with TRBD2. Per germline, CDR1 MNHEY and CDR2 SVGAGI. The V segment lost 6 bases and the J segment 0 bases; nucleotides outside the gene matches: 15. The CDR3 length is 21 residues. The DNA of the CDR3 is TGTGCCAGCAGCCGCCGCGGACTAGCGGGGGGGCTGTTAAGCTCCTACAATGAGCAGTTCTTC. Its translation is CASSRRGLAGGLLSSYNEQFF.

CDR3 protein: CATSPPNENTQYF. The CDR3 bases are TGTGCCACCAGTCCCCCCAATGAGAATACGCAGTATTTT. This chain links TRBV24-1 with TRBJ2-3, with D hard to call. The CDR3 is made up of 13 amino acids. CDR1 and CDR2 from the germline V gene are KGHDR and SFDVKD. The germline V and J ends were trimmed by 6 bases and 7 bases, with 13 bases remaining between them.

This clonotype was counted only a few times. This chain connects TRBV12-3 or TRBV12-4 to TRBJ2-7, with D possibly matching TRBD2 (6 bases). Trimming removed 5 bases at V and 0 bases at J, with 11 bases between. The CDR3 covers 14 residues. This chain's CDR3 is CASSPTGLSYEQYF. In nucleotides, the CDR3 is TGTGCCAGCAGTCCTACGGGACTCTCCTACGAGCAGTACTTC.

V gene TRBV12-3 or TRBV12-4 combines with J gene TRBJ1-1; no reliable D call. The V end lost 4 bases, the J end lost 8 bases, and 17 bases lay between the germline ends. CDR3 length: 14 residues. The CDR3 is CASSSHPKGGEAFF. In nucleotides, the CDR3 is TGTGCCAGCAGTTCCCACCCGAAGGGAGGAGAAGCTTTCTTT.

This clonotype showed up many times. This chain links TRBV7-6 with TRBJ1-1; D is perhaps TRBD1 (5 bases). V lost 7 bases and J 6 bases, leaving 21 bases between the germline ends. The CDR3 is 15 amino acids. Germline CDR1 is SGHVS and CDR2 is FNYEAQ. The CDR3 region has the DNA TGTGCCAGCAACCCTACTTATGGGGCCGCGGCTGAAGCTTTCTTT. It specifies CASNPTYGAAAEAFF.

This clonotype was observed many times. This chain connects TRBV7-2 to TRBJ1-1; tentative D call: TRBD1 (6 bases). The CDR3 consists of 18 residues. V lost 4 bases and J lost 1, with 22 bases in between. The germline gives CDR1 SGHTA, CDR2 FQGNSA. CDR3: CASSWITRGVDQNTEAFF. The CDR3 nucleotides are TGTGCCAGCAGCTGGATTACAAGGGGGGTGGACCAGAACACTGAAGCTTTCTTT.

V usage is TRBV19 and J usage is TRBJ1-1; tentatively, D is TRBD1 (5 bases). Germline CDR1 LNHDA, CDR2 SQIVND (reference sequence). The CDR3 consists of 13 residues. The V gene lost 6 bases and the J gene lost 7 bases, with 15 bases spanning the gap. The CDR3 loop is CASRGTLGGEAFF. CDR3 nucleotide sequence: TGTGCCAGTAGGGGGACCCTGGGGGGTGAAGCTTTCTTT.

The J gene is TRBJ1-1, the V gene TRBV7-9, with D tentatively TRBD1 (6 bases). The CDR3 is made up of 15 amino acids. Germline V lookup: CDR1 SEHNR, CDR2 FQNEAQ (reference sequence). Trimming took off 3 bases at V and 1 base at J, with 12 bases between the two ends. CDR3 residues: CASSLPYRANTEAFF. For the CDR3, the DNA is TGTGCCAGCAGCTTGCCTTACAGGGCGAACACTGAAGCTTTCTTT.

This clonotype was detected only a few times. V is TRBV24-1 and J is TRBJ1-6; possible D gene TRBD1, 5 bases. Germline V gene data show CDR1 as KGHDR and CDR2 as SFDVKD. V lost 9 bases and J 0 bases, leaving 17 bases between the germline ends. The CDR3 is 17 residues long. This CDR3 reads CATGPYRRSSYNSPLHF. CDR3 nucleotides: TGTGCCACCGGCCCCTACAGGCGGAGCTCCTATAATTCACCCCTCCACTTT.

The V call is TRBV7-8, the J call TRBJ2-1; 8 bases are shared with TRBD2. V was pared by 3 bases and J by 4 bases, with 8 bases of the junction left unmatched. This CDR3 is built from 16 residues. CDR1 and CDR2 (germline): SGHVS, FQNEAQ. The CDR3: CASSFPGGVLYNEQFF. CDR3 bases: TGTGCCAGCAGCTTCCCCGGGGGGGTCCTTTACAATGAGCAGTTCTTC.

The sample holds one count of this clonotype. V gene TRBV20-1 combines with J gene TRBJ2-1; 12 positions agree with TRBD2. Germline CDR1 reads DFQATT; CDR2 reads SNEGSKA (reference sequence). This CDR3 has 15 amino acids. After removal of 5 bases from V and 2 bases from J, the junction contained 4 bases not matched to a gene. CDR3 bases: TGCAGTGCTTCTAGCGGGGGGGAGGCCTACAATGAGCAGTTCTTC. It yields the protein CSASSGGEAYNEQFF.

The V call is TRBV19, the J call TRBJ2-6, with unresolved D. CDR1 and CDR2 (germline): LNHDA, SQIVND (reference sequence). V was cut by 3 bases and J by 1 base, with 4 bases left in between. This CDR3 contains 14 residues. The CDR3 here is CASSMWSGANVLTF. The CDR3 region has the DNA TGTGCCAGTAGTATGTGGTCTGGGGCCAACGTCCTGACTTTC.

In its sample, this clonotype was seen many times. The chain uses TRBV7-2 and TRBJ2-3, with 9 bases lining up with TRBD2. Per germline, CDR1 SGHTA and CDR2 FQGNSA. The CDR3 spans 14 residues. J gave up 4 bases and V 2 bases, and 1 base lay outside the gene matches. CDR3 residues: CASSLLAGSDTQYF. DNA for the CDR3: TGTGCCAGCAGCTTACTAGCGGGATCAGATACGCAGTATTTT.

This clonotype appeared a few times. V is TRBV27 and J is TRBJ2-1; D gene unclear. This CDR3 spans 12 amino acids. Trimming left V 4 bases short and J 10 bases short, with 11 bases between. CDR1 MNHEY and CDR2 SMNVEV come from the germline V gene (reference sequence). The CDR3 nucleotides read TGTGCCAGCAGTTCGACGGATTTGGAGCAGTTCTTC. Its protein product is CASSSTDLEQFF.

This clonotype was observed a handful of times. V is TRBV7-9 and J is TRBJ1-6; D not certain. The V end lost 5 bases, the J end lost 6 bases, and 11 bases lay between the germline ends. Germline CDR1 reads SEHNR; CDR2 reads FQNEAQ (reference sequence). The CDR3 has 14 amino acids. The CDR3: CASSRGSVNSPLHF. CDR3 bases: TGTGCCAGCAGCCGAGGGTCGGTTAATTCACCCCTCCACTTT.